What follows is one T cell receptor (beta chain) and its context. Its antigen remains unidentified. Within one base of it there is no much larger clone, and no base qualities were kept. The sample belongs to a study of T cell repertoires in cytomegalovirus infection (dated by TCRdb to between 2019 and 2020). In the study overall: Because public TCR beta signatures pointed to carriage of CMV infection together with the matching HLA type, the HLA type of each donor mattered for the analysis.

Reads for this sample came from an Illumina HiSeq 1500. Clones were called with MiXCR by TCRdb after fastp trimmed the public reads at Q25, and only in-frame beta chains were retained. CDR3 protein sequences are deduplicated, and each keeps its most common genes and DNA. For this sample the table gives roughly 720,000 distinct CDR3 sequences, of which roughly 36% were detected only once. The top ten constitute under 3.5% of the sample. Results the study describes overall, beyond this receptor: The ex vivo response was dominated by HLA-C-restricted CMV-specific TCR beta clonotypes, which also provided the single most frequent clonotype in two of eight donors. Cumulative frequency of public TCR beta family members discriminated carriers of CMV infection plus the relevant HLA type in this cohort and an independent approximately 360-donor cohort.

There are 15 amino acids in the CDR3, from cysteine to phenylalanine inclusive. This entry keeps only the CDR3 DNA: 45 bases, framed from base 1. CDR1 and CDR2 are drawn from the germline V gene: SGHRS, YFSETQ. Deletion took 4 bases off V and 4 bases off J, with a span of 17 bases between the germline ends. Here the chain combines TRBV5-1 and TRBJ1-2, and TRBD1 may be the D gene, going by 6 matching bases. This TCR was sampled from a human donor in good health (CMV status not recorded). Some clones in this sample may be carry-over from other donors' samples. Sample: PBMCs. The CDR3 is CASSLYEGGPYGYTF. The nucleotide sequence is TGCGCCAGCAGCCTCTACGAGGGGGGACCCTATGGCTACACCTTC.